The clone carrying this T cell receptor beta chain was seen once. Libraries were prepared by immunoSEQ multiplex PCR; TCRdb keeps only in-frame clonotypes and omits some of them. The sample holds under 150,000 clones, approximately 84% seen once. The data belong to a study of blood T cell repertoires in COVID-19. Germline-derived CDR1 and CDR2 are LGHDT and YNNKEL (reference sequence). The V gene end was trimmed by 1 base and the J gene end by 7 bases; junction bases not matched to a gene: 12. The CDR3 is 17 amino acids. The TCR originated in a woman of 80 years or more with acute or convalescent COVID-19. Sequencing was done on a sample of peripheral blood. V is TRBV3-1 (or the pseudogene TRBV3-2) and J is TRBJ1-4, with 7 nucleotides matching TRBD1. The CDR3 coding sequence is TGTGCCAGCAGCCAAGTTCAAGGGGGCGGTTTGGGTGAAAAACTGTTTTTT. Its protein is CASSQVQGGGLGEKLFF.